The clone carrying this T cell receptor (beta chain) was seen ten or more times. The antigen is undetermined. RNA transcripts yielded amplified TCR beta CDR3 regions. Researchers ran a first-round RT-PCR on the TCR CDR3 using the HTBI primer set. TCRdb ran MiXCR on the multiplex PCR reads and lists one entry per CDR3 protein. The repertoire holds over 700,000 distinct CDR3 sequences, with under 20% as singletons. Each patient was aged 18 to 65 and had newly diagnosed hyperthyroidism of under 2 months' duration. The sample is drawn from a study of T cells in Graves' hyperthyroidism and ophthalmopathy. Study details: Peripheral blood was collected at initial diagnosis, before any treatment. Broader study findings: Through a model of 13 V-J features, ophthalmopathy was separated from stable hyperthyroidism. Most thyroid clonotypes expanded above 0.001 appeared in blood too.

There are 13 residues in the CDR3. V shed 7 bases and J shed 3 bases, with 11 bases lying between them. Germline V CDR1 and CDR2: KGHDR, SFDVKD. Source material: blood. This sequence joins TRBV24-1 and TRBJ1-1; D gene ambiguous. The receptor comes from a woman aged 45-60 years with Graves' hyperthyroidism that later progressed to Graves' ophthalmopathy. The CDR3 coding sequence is TGTGCCACCAGGGAGGGAAGGGACACTGAAGCTTTCTTT. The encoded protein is CATREGRDTEAFF.